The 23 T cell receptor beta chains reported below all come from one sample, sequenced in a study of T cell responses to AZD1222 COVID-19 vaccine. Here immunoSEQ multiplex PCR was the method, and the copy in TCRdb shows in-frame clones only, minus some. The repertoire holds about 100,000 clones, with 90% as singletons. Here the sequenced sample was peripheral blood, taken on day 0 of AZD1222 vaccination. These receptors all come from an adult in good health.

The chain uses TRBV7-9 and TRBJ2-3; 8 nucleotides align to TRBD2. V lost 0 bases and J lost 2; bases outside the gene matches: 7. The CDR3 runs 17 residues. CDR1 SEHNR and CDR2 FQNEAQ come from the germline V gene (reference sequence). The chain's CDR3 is CASSLAPAGAYTDTQYF. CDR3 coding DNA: TGTGCCAGCAGCTTAGCCCCAGCGGGGGCCTACACAGATACGCAGTATTTT.

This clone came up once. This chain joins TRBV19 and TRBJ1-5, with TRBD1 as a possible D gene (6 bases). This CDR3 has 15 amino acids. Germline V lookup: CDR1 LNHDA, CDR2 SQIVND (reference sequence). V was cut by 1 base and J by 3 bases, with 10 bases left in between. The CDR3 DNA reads TGTGCCAGTAGTATAGTGCAGGGGTACAATCAGCCCCAGCATTTT. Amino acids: CASSIVQGYNQPQHF. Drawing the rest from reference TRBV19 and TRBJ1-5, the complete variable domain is DGGITQSPKYLFRKEGQNVTLSCEQNLNHDAMYWYRQDPGQGLRLIYYSQIVNDFQKGDIAEGYSVSREKKESFPLTVTSAQKNPTAFYLCASSIVQGYNQPQHFGDGTRLSIL.

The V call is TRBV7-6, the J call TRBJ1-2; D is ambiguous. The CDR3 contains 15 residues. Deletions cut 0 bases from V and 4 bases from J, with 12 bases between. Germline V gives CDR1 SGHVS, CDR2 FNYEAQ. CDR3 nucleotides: TGTGCCAGCAGCTTAGCGGTAGGGCCTGTCTATGGCTACACCTTC. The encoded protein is CASSLAVGPVYGYTF. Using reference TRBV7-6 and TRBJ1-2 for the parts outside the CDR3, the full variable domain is GAGVSQSPRYKVTKRGQDVALRCDPISGHVSLYWYRQALGQGPEFLTYFNYEAQQDKSGLPNDRFSAERPEGSISTLTIQRTEQRDSAMYRCASSLAVGPVYGYTFGSGTRLTVV.

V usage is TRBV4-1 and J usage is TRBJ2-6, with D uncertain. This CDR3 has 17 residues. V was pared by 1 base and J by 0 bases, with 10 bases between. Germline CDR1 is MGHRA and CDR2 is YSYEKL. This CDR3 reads CASSQGPSPSGANVLTF. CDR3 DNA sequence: TGCGCCAGCAGCCAAGGACCCAGCCCCTCTGGGGCCAACGTCCTGACTTTC.

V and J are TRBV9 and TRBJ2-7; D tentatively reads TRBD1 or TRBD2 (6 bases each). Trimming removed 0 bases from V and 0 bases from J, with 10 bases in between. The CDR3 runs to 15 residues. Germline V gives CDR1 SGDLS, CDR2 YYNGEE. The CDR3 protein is CASSVAEGDSYEQYF. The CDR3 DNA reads TGTGCCAGCAGCGTAGCGGAGGGGGACTCCTACGAGCAGTACTTC.

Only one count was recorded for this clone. CDR3 residues: CAKPRDGQTPYGYTF. The CDR3 nucleotides are TGTGCCAAGCCAAGGGACGGACAGACTCCCTATGGCTACACCTTC. The chain carries TRBV21-1 and TRBJ1-2; the table's D call of TRBD1 was not tested on the DNA. TRBV21-1 is noted as a pseudogene. The CDR3 loop spans 15 amino acids.

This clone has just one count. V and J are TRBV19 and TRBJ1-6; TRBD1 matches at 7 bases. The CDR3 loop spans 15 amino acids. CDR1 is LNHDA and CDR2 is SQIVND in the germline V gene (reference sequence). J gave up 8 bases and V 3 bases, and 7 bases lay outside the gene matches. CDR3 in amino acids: CASSITRQGDSPLHF. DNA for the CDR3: TGTGCCAGTAGTATCACCCGACAGGGAGATTCACCCCTCCACTTT.

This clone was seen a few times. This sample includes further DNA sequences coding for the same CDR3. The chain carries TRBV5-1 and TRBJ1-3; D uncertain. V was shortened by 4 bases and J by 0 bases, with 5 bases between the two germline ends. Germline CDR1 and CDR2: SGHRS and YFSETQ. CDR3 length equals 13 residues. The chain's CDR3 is CASSPDSGNTIYF. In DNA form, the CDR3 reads TGCGCCAGCAGCCCGGACTCTGGAAACACCATATATTTT.

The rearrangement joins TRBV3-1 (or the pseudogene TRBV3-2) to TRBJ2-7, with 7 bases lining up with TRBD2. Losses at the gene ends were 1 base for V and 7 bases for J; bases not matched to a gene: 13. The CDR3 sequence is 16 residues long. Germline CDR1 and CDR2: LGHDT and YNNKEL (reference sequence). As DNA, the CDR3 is TGTGCCAGCAGCCAAGGAGGAGCGGGGAGCCCCCTAGAGCAGTACTTC. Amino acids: CASSQGGAGSPLEQYF.

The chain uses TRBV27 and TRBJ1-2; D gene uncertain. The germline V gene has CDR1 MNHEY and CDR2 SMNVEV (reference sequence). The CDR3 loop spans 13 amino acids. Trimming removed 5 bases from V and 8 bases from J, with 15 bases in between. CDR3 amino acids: CASSQVIGAGYTF. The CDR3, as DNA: TGTGCCAGCAGTCAGGTAATCGGTGCCGGCTACACCTTC.

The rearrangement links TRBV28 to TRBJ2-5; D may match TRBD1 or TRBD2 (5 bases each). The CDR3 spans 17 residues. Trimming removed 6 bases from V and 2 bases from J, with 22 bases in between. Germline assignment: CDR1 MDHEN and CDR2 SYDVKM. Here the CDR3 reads CASRIPPGREAQETQYF. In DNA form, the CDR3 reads TGTGCCAGCAGAATACCCCCGGGACGGGAAGCTCAAGAGACCCAGTACTTC.

The CDR3 loop is CASTTVIYGYTF. Here the CDR3 DNA reads TGTGCCAGCACGACGGTTATCTATGGCTACACCTTC. V and J are TRBV6-5 and TRBJ1-2; D is undetermined. The CDR3 is 12 residues long. V lost 7 bases to trimming and J lost 4 bases, with 10 bases between them. CDR1 is MNHEY and CDR2 is SVGAGI in the germline V gene.

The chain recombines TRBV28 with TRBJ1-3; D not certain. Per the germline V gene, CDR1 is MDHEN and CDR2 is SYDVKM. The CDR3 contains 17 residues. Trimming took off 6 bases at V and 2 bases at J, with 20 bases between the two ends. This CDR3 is CASRPFRGGIAGNTIYF. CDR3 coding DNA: TGTGCCAGCAGACCCTTTAGAGGCGGGATTGCTGGAAACACCATATATTTT.

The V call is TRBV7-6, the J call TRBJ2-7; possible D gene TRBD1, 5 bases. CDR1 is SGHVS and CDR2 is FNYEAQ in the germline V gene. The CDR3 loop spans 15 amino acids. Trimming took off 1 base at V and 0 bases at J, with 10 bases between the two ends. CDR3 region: CASSLGQFSSYEQYF. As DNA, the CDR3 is TGTGCCAGCAGCTTAGGACAGTTCTCCTCCTACGAGCAGTACTTC.

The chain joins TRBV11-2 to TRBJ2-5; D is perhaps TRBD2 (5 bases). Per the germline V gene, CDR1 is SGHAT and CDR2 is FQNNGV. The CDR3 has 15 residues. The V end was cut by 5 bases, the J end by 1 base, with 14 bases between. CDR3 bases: TGTGCCAGCAGCCCCCGATCGGGGATCCAAGAGACCCAGTACTTC. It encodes CASSPRSGIQETQYF.

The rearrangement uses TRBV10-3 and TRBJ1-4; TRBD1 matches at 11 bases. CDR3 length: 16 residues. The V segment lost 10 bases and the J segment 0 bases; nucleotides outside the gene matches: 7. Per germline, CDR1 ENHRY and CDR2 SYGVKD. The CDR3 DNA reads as TGTGCCACCGGGACAGGGGGAGCTGCAACTAATGAAAAACTGTTTTTT. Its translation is CATGTGGAATNEKLFF.

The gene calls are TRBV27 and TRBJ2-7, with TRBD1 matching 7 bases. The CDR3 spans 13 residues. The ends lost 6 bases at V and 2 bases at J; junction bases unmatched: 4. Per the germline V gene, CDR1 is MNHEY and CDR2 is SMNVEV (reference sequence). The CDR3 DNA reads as TGTGCCAGCAGAGGGACAGCGCCCTACGAGCAGTACTTC. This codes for CASRGTAPYEQYF.

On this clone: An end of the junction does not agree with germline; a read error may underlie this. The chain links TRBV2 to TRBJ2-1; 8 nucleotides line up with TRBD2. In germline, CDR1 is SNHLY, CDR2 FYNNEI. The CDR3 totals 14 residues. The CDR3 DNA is TGTGCCGGGACCCGGGCGGGGGGTTACAGTGAGCAGTTCTTC. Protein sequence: CAGTRAGGYSEQFF.

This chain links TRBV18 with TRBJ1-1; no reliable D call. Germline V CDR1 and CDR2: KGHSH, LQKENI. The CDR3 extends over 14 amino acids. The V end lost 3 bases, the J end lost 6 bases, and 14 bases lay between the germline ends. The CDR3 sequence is CASSPGVPRAEAFF. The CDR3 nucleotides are TGTGCCAGCTCACCTGGGGTACCAAGGGCTGAAGCTTTCTTT.

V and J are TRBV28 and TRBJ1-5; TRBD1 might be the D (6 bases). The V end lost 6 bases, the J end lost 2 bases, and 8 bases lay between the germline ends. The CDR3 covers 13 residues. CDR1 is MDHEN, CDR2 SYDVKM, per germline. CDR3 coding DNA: TGTGCCAGCAGACCAGGGGGCAATCAGCCCCAGCATTTT. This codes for CASRPGGNQPQHF.

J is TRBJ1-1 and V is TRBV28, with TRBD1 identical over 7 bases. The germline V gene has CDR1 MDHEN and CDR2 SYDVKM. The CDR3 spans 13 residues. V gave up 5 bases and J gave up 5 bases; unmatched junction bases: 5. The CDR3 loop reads CASSITGETEAFF. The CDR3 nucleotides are TGTGCCAGCAGTATAACAGGGGAAACTGAAGCTTTCTTT.

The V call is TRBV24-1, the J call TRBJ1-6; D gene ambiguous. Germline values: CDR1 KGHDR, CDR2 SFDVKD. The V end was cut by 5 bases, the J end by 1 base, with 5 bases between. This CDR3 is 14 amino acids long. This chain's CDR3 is CATSGRSYNSPLHF. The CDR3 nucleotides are TGTGCCACCAGTGGACGTTCCTATAATTCACCCCTCCACTTT.

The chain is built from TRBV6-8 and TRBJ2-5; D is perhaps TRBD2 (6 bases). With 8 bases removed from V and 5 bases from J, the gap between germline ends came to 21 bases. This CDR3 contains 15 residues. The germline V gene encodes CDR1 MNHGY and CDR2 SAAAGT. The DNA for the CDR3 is TGTGCCAGCGGACTTAGGGCGGGGACGGAGGAGACCCAGTACTTC. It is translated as CASGLRAGTEETQYF.